This T cell receptor (beta chain) came from a study of T cell changes during pregnancy in multiple sclerosis. This clone was found once. Sequencing was performed with immunoSEQ multiplex PCR; in TCRdb, only in-frame clones are kept and a portion is missing. The profile covers approximately 40,000 clones, with roughly 92% appearing a single time and around 0.78% taken by the ten largest. Germline assignment: CDR1 SQVTM and CDR2 ANQGSEA. This CDR3 contains 13 residues. J was trimmed by 9 bases and V by 7 bases; bases with no gene match: 5. V and J are TRBV29-1 and TRBJ2-1, with 14 bases lining up with TRBD2. The TCR sequence derives from a female donor with multiple sclerosis, enrolled in a pregnancy study. The sample here was CD4+ T cells from peripheral blood mononuclear cells, taken before pregnancy. The CDR3 DNA sequence: TGCAGCGGGGGACTAGCGGGAGTCAGTGAGCAGTTCTTC. Its protein product is CSGGLAGVSEQFF.